This section outlines one TCR beta chain sequence together with its context. Its cognate antigen is unknown. The data stem from a study of monozygotic twins with cystic fibrosis. As for the study in general: With about 15 PCR cycles, barcoded libraries came from around 3 micrograms of fragmented DNA.

Repertoires were generated with immunoSEQ multiplex PCR, while TCRdb's copy carries only in-frame clones and drops some. The sample consists of some 25,000 clones, 96% of them appearing once. Regarding the study as a whole: Monozygotic CF twins shared more identical nucleotide clonotypes than unrelated patients. Co-twins had the most similar V usage for 13 of 16 pairs, J for 8.

This receptor was obtained from a girl under 10 years old with cystic fibrosis. Material for sequencing was blood.

The CDR3 here is CASSSSSVARDTQYF. In DNA, the CDR3 is TGCGCCAGCAGCTCCAGTTCGGTAGCTCGAGATACGCAGTATTTT. The J gene is TRBJ2-3, the V gene TRBV4-3, with no clear D. CDR3 length: 15 residues. The V gene's germline CDR1 is LGHNA and CDR2 YSLEER. Trimming removed 5 bases from V and 5 bases from J, with 17 bases in between.